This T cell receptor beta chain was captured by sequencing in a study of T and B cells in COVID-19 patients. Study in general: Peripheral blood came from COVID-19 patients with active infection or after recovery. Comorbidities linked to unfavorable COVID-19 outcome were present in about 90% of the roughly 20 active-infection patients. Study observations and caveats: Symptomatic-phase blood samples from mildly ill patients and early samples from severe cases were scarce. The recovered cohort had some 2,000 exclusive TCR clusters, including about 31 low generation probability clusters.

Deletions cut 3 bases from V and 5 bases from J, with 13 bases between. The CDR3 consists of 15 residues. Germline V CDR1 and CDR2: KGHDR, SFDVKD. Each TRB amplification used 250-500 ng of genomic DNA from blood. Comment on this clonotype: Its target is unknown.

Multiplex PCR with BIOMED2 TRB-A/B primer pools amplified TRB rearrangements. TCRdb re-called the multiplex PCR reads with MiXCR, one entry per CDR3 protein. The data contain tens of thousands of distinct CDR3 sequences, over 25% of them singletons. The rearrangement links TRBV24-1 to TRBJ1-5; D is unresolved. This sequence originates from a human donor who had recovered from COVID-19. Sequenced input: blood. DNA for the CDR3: TGTGCCACCAGTGATGCGGGAACGGGATATCAGCCCCAGCATTTT. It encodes CATSDAGTGYQPQHF.